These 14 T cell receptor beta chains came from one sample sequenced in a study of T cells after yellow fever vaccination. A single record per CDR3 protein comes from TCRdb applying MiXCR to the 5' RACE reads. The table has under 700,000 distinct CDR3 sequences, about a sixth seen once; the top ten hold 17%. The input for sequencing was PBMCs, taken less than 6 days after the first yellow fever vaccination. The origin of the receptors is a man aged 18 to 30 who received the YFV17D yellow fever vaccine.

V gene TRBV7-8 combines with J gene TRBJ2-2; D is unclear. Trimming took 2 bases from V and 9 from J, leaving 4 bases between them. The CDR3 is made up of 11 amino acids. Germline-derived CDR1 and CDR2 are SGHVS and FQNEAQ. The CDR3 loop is CASSLLRELFF. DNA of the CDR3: TGTGCCAGCAGCTTACTCCGGGAGCTGTTTTTT.

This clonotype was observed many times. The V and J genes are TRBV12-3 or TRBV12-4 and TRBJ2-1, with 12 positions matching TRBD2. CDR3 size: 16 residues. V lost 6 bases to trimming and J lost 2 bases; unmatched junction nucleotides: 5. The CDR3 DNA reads TGTGCCAGCAGCGAGACTAGCGGGGGCCCCTACAATGAGCAGTTCTTC. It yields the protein CASSETSGGPYNEQFF.

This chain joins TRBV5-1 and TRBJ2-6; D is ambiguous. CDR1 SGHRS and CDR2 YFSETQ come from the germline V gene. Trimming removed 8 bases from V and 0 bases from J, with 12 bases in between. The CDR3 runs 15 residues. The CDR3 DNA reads TGCGCCAGAAGATTGGCCATCTCTGGGGCCAACGTCCTGACTTTC. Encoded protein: CARRLAISGANVLTF.

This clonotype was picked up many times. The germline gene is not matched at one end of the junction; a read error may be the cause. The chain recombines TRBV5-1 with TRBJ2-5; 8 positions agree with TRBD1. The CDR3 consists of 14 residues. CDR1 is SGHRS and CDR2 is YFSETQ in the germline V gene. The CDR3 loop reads CASSFGQGQETQYF. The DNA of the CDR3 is TGTGCCAGCAGCTTCGGACAGGGACAAGAGACCCAGTACTTC.

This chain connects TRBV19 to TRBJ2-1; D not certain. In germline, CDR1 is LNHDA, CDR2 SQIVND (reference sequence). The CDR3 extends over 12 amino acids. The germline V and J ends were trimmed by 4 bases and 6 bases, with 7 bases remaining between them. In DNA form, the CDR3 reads TGTGCCAGTAGTAGAGCGAGCAATGAGCAGTTCTTC. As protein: CASSRASNEQFF.

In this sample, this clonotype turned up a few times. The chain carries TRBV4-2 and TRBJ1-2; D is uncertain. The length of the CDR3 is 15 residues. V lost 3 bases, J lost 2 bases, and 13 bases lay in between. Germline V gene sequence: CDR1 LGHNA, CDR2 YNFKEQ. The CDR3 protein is CASSQGVQTNYGYTF. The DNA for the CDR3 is TGTGCCAGCAGCCAGGGCGTGCAGACCAACTATGGCTACACCTTC.

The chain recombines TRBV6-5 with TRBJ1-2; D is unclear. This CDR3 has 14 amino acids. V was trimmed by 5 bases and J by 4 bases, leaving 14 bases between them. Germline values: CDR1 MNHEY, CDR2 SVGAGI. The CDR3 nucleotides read TGTGCCAGCAGTCCCTCGGTGGTCGTCTATGGCTACACCTTC. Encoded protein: CASSPSVVVYGYTF.

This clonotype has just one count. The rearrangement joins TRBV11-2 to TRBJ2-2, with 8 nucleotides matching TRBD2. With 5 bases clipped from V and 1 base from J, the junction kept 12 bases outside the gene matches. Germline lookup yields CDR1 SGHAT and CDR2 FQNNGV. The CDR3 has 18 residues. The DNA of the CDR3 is TGTGCCAGCAGCCGGGGGGGAGGGACACCCATGAACACCGGGGAGCTGTTTTTT. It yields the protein CASSRGGGTPMNTGELFF.

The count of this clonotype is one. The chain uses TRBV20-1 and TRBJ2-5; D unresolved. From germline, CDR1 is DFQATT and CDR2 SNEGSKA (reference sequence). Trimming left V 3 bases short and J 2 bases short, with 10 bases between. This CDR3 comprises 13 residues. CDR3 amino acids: CSARQWGQETQYF. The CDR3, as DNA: TGCAGTGCTAGGCAGTGGGGTCAAGAGACCCAGTACTTC.

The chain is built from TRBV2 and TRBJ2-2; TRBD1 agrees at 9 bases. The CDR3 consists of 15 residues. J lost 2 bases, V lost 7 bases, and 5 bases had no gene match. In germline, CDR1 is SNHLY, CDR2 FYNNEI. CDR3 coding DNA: TGTGCCAGCACCGGACAGGGGATAAACACCGGGGAGCTGTTTTTT. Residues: CASTGQGINTGELFF.

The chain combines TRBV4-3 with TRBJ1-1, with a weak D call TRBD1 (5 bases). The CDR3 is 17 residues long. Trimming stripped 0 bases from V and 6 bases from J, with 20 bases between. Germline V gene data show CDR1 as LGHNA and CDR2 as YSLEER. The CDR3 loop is CASSQDFFPGTRAEAFF. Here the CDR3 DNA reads TGCGCCAGCAGCCAAGATTTTTTCCCCGGGACGAGGGCTGAAGCTTTCTTT.

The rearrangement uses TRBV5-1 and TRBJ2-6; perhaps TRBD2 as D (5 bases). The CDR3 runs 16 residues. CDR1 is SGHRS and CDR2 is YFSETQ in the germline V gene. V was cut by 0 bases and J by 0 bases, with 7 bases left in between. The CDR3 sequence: CASSLGLSSGANVLTF. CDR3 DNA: TGCGCCAGCAGCTTGGGACTAAGCTCTGGGGCCAACGTCCTGACTTTC. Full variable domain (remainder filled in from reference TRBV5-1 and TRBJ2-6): KAGVTQTPRYLIKTRGQQVTLSCSPISGHRSVSWYQQTPGQGLQFLFEYFSETQRNKGNFPGRFSGRQFSNSRSEMNVSTLELGDSALYLCASSLGLSSGANVLTFGAGSRLTVL.

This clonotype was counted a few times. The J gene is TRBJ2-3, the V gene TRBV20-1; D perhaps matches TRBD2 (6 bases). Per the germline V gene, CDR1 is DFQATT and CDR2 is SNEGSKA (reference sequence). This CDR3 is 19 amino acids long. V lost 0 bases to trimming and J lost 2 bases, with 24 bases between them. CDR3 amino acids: CSARDRGPGRFANTDTQYF. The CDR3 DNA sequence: TGCAGTGCTAGAGATAGGGGTCCAGGGAGGTTTGCGAACACAGATACGCAGTATTTT.

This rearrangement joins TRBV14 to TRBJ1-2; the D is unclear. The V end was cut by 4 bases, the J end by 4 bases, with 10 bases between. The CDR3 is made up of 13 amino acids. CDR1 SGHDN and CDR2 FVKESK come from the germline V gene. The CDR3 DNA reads TGTGCCAGCAGCCCGGGGATTTCCTATGGCTACACCTTC. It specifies CASSPGISYGYTF.